The next 25 T cell receptor beta chains were all read from a single sample in a study of T cells in Graves' hyperthyroidism and ophthalmopathy. RNA transcripts served as the template for amplifying TCR beta CDR3 regions. A set of HTBI primers served as the primers for a first-round RT-PCR of the TCR CDR3. TCRdb re-called the multiplex PCR reads through MiXCR, storing one row per CDR3 protein. This sample has around 350,000 distinct CDR3 sequences, with 17% found just once. The specimen sequenced was blood. These receptors came from a woman aged 25 to 39 with Graves' hyperthyroidism that later progressed to Graves' ophthalmopathy.

This clonotype was picked up one time. The chain is built from TRBV2 and TRBJ2-7; a possible D gene is TRBD2 (6 bases). CDR3 length: 14 amino acids. Germline values: CDR1 SNHLY, CDR2 FYNNEI. The ends were cut back, 2 bases at V and 7 bases at J, with 15 bases in the middle. The DNA for the CDR3 is TGTGCCAGCAGTGAATTGGGGGGAGTGGAAGAGCAGTACTTC. Translated, it gives CASSELGGVEEQYF.

This clonotype appeared once. The V call is TRBV4-1, the J call TRBJ1-1; TRBD1 might be the D (6 bases). V gave up 5 bases and J gave up 5 bases, with 18 bases separating them. The CDR3 is 15 residues long. Germline V gene data show CDR1 as MGHRA and CDR2 as YSYEKL. CDR3: CASSSEGGSTTEAFF. The CDR3 nucleotides are TGCGCCAGCAGCTCCGAGGGGGGATCGACGACTGAAGCTTTCTTT.

The chain employs TRBV28 and TRBJ2-3; D assignment may be TRBD1 or TRBD2 (5 bases each). Germline assignment: CDR1 MDHEN and CDR2 SYDVKM. CDR3 length: 18 amino acids. With 6 bases removed from V and 2 bases from J, the gap between germline ends came to 24 bases. CDR3 sequence reads: CASRSEVMGRRTTDTQYF. CDR3 bases: TGTGCCAGCAGATCGGAGGTCATGGGGCGGAGGACCACAGATACGCAGTATTTT.

This clonotype was picked up a small number of times. V is TRBV6-1 and J is TRBJ2-2; D gene unclear. Germline CDR1 and CDR2: MNHNS and SASEGT. CDR3 length: 14 residues. Trimming shortened V by 1 base and J by 5 bases, and 8 bases separated the two germline ends. The DNA of the CDR3 is TGTGCCAGCAGTGAAGAAGTTGGGACCGGGGAGCTGTTTTTT. Translating it yields CASSEEVGTGELFF.

This clonotype has ten or more counts. V and J are TRBV7-6 and TRBJ2-5; no definite D call. The CDR3 consists of 13 residues. Per the germline V gene, CDR1 is SGHVS and CDR2 is FNYEAQ. Between the trimmed V and J ends, which lost 5 bases and 3 bases, there was a span of 10 bases. As DNA, the CDR3 is TGTGCCAGCAGCCCAGGATATGAAGAGACCCAGTACTTC. Its protein is CASSPGYEETQYF.

This clonotype has a count of ten or more. The V call is TRBV27, the J call TRBJ2-1; tentatively, D is TRBD1 (6 bases). V lost 4 bases to trimming and J lost 3 bases, with 10 bases between them. The CDR3 loop spans 14 amino acids. Germline V gene lookup returns CDR1 MNHEY and CDR2 SMNVEV (reference sequence). CDR3 nucleotides: TGTGCCAGCAGTTGGCAGGGGCTCTACAATGAGCAGTTCTTC. Translated, it gives CASSWQGLYNEQFF.

The rearrangement links TRBV9 to TRBJ2-3; 7 bases are a match to TRBD2. Unmatched junction bases numbered 3, after V lost 2 bases and J lost 0 bases. The CDR3 runs to 15 residues. The germline gives CDR1 SGDLS, CDR2 YYNGEE. The CDR3 loop is CASSVSGGSTDTQYF. The CDR3 DNA sequence: TGTGCCAGCAGCGTCTCGGGAGGCAGCACAGATACGCAGTATTTT.

The chain is built from TRBV4-1 and TRBJ2-7, with a possible D match to TRBD2 (6 bases). Between the trimmed V and J ends, which lost 0 bases and 4 bases, there was a span of 19 bases. Germline lookup yields CDR1 MGHRA and CDR2 YSYEKL. The CDR3 has 17 amino acids. Here the CDR3 reads CASSQDSGPLSRYEQYF. Here the CDR3 DNA reads TGCGCCAGCAGCCAAGATAGCGGTCCACTGTCGCGATACGAGCAGTACTTC.

This clonotype was recorded many times. In DNA form, the CDR3 reads TGTGCCAGCAGCTTAGGAGGGGGGGCAAATACGCAGTATTTT. It translates to CASSLGGGANTQYF. The rearrangement uses TRBV11-2 and TRBJ2-3; tentatively, D is TRBD2 (7 bases). CDR1 SGHAT and CDR2 FQNNGV come from the germline V gene. The CDR3 has 14 residues. V was trimmed by 1 base and J by 7 bases, leaving 12 bases between them.

This clonotype appeared a few times. The chain employs TRBV9 and TRBJ1-2, with 7 bases aligning to TRBD1. The CDR3 extends over 16 amino acids. Trimming at V came to 0 bases and at J to 3 bases, leaving 8 bases not matched to a gene. Germline V gene sequence: CDR1 SGDLS, CDR2 YYNGEE. CDR3 DNA sequence: TGTGCCAGCAGCGTAGATCCCGGACAGGTGGACTATGGCTACACCTTC. Residues: CASSVDPGQVDYGYTF.

This clonotype has more than one count but fewer than ten. This chain joins TRBV15 and TRBJ1-5, with D unresolved. Germline CDR1 LNHNV, CDR2 YYDKDF (reference sequence). The CDR3 is 13 residues long. V was shortened by 9 bases and J by 2 bases, with 11 bases between the two germline ends. CDR3 loop: CATDRWGNQPQHF. As DNA, the CDR3 is TGTGCCACAGACCGTTGGGGCAATCAGCCCCAGCATTTT.

The sample holds many counts of this clonotype. The chain couples TRBV6-1 to TRBJ2-3; tentative D call: TRBD2 (5 bases). The length of the CDR3 is 14 residues. Looked up from germline, CDR1 is MNHNS and CDR2 is SASEGT. V shed 5 bases and J shed 6 bases, with 15 bases lying between them. The CDR3 region has the DNA TGTGCCAGCAGTACGAGCGGCCCGGGGGATACGCAGTATTTT. Its protein product is CASSTSGPGDTQYF.

This clonotype appeared many times. The rearrangement joins TRBV27 to TRBJ1-2, with D unresolved. The V gene lost 9 bases and the J gene lost 8 bases, with 22 bases spanning the gap. The CDR3 runs 14 residues. Per the germline V gene, CDR1 is MNHEY and CDR2 is SMNVEV (reference sequence). DNA of the CDR3: TGTGCCAGGGTGGAGACTTCTCCGGGAGGCGGCTACACCTTC. This sequence encodes CARVETSPGGGYTF.

The chain combines TRBV2 with TRBJ2-1, with D possibly being TRBD1 (6 bases). CDR1 SNHLY and CDR2 FYNNEI come from the germline V gene. With 10 bases removed from V and 6 bases from J, the gap between germline ends came to 19 bases. The CDR3 spans 14 residues. The CDR3 coding sequence is TGTGCCACCACCCTGAAGGGGGTTACCAATGAGCAGTTCTTC. Protein sequence: CATTLKGVTNEQFF.

For this clonotype: This likely comes from a read error, as the CDR3 has no conserved phenylalanine or tryptophan at its end. The chain combines TRBV28 with TRBJ2-7; D unresolved. This CDR3 comprises 11 residues. The germline gives CDR1 MDHEN, CDR2 SYDVKM. V dropped 5 bases and J dropped 1 base, with 3 bases sitting between them. DNA for the CDR3: TGTGCCAGCAGTGGATCCTACGAGCAGTACCTC. Encoded protein: CASSGSYEQYL.

This clonotype was found a few times. CDR3 sequence (DNA): TGCAGTGCTTTGACTAGCGGGAGGGGTATGGGCACAGATACGCAGTATTTT. It encodes CSALTSGRGMGTDTQYF. This chain links TRBV20-1 with TRBJ2-3; 14 bases agree with TRBD2. V shed 5 bases and J 1 base; nucleotides not matched to a gene: 8. The CDR3 totals 17 residues. Germline V CDR1 and CDR2: DFQATT, SNEGSKA (reference sequence).

Ten or more counts support this clonotype. The chain links TRBV12-5 to TRBJ1-1; no clear D. Germline loops: CDR1 LGHNT, CDR2 FRNRAP. Trimming took off 11 bases at V and 0 bases at J, with 16 bases between the two ends. This CDR3 is built from 14 residues. CDR3 region: CASYGRNMNTEAFF. DNA for the CDR3: TGTGCTTCCTACGGGCGGAACATGAACACTGAAGCTTTCTTT.

CDR3 region: CASKQGGKGNEKLFF. Written as DNA, the CDR3 is TGTGCCAGCAAACAGGGGGGAAAAGGAAATGAAAAACTGTTTTTT. J is TRBJ1-4 and V is TRBV2, with 8 positions matching TRBD1. V lost 7 bases to trimming and J lost 5 bases; unmatched junction nucleotides: 9. This CDR3 has 15 residues. The germline CDR1 and CDR2 sequences are SNHLY and FYNNEI.

This clonotype was counted a few times. The gene calls are TRBV20-1 and TRBJ1-1, with D hard to call. V lost 4 bases and J lost 0, with 12 bases in between. CDR3 length: 14 residues. Per germline, CDR1 DFQATT and CDR2 SNEGSKA (reference sequence). The CDR3 reads CSAIIDQMNTEAFF. DNA for the CDR3: TGCAGTGCTATCATCGATCAGATGAACACTGAAGCTTTCTTT.

The chain uses TRBV5-8 and TRBJ1-5; D remains ambiguous. CDR1 and CDR2 from the germline V gene are SGHTS and YDEGEE. The CDR3 is made up of 15 amino acids. With 2 bases removed from V and 6 bases from J, the gap between germline ends came to 15 bases. The CDR3 here is CASSLGQAESQPQHF. CDR3 bases: TGTGCCAGCAGCTTAGGGCAAGCTGAGTCTCAGCCCCAGCATTTT.

The sample holds many counts of this clonotype. The V gene is TRBV10-3, the J gene TRBJ2-7; D might be TRBD1 (6 bases). V dropped 6 bases and J dropped 5 bases, with 14 bases sitting between them. Looked up from germline, CDR1 is ENHRY and CDR2 is SYGVKD. The CDR3 extends over 13 amino acids. The CDR3 nucleotides read TGTGCCATCAGCGCCGGGACACCAAACGAGCAGTACTTC. It translates to CAISAGTPNEQYF.

Ten or more counts support this clonotype. This chain uses TRBV12-3 or TRBV12-4 with TRBJ1-2; 7 bases match TRBD1. This CDR3 has 15 amino acids. Trimming took 6 bases from V and 3 from J; bases not matched to a gene: 10. The CDR3 sequence: CASSSLLGGDYGYTF. CDR3 nucleotides: TGTGCCAGCAGCAGCCTTTTAGGGGGCGACTATGGCTACACCTTC.

The rearrangement links TRBV20-1 to TRBJ2-3, with 12 bases that match TRBD2. There are 15 residues in the CDR3. V lost 5 bases to trimming and J lost 2 bases; unmatched junction nucleotides: 5. CDR1 and CDR2 from the germline V gene are DFQATT and SNEGSKA (reference sequence). The CDR3 here is CSAPRTSGATDTQYF. CDR3 DNA: TGCAGTGCTCCCAGGACTAGCGGGGCCACAGATACGCAGTATTTT.

This clonotype was found many times. J is TRBJ2-5 and V is TRBV29-1, with 10 bases fitting TRBD2. Germline V gene lookup returns CDR1 SQVTM and CDR2 ANQGSEA. V lost 5 bases to trimming and J lost 5 bases; unmatched junction nucleotides: 11. The CDR3 contains 15 residues. The CDR3 DNA follows: TGCAGCGTTCAACTAACTAGCGGGGTGAAGGAGACCCAGTACTTC. Translation gives CSVQLTSGVKETQYF. Supplemented by reference TRBV29-1 and TRBJ2-5, the full variable domain reads SAVISQKPSRDICQRGTSLTIQCQVDSQVTMMFWYRQQPGQSLTLIATANQGSEATYESGFVIDKFPISRPNLTFSTLTVSNMSPEDSSIYLCSVQLTSGVKETQYFGPGTRLLVL.

This clonotype was seen repeatedly, ten times or more. The chain carries TRBV2 and TRBJ1-2; D gene ambiguous. The CDR3 sequence is 14 residues long. V lost 2 bases and J lost 6, with 13 bases in between. Per the germline V gene, CDR1 is SNHLY and CDR2 is FYNNEI. Written as DNA, the CDR3 is TGTGCCAGCAGTGAATCTAGGGCGGTTCATGGCTACACCTTC. Translating it yields CASSESRAVHGYTF. Full variable domain (missing parts from reference TRBV2 and TRBJ1-2): EPEVTQTPSHQVTQMGQEVILRCVPISNHLYFYWYRQILGQKVEFLVSFYNNEISEKSEIFDDQFSVERPDGSNFTLKIRSTKLEDSAMYFCASSESRAVHGYTFGSGTRLTVV.